The 27 T cell receptor beta chains reported below all come from one sample, sequenced in a study of cytomegalovirus exposure and HLA in healthy donors. PCR amplification relied on 60 Vbeta primers (plus 13 Jbeta primers). Clones were read by immunoSEQ multiplex PCR, and TCRdb kept only the in-frame ones, dropping some. The repertoire holds around 150,000 clones, with roughly 79% as singletons. Sequenced: PBMCs. The receptors here all came from a male donor in good health and CMV-seronegative.

The CDR3 DNA reads as TGTGCCAGCAGTTTGAGGACAGCTGAAGCTTTCTTT. Protein sequence: CASSLRTAEAFF. The chain couples TRBV6-1 to TRBJ1-1, with D possibly TRBD1 on 6 matching bases. This CDR3 is built from 12 residues. The ends were cut back, 5 bases at V and 6 bases at J, with 10 bases in the middle. The germline CDR1 and CDR2 sequences are MNHNS and SASEGT.

The chain has TRBV19 and TRBJ1-4; D gene ambiguous. Germline values: CDR1 LNHDA, CDR2 SQIVND (reference sequence). The V gene lost 6 bases and the J gene lost 3 bases, with 11 bases spanning the gap. The CDR3 contains 14 residues. The chain's CDR3 is CASRAGLANEKLFF. The CDR3 region has the DNA TGTGCCAGTAGGGCCGGGTTAGCTAATGAAAAACTGTTTTTT.

Concerning this clone itself: Its ends do not fully match the called genes, so a read error is possible. V gene TRBV29-1 combines with J gene TRBJ1-2; D remains unclear. The CDR3 covers 15 residues. From germline, CDR1 is SQVTM and CDR2 ANQGSEA. The CDR3 region has the DNA TGCAGCGTGCCCCCGAGCGTCCCGGGTATAGATGGCTACCCCTTC. It yields the protein CSVPPSVPGIDGYPF.

This chain links TRBV5-5 with TRBJ1-2, with TRBD1 as a possible D gene (6 bases). Trimming removed 4 bases from V and 4 bases from J, with 17 bases in between. The CDR3 extends over 15 amino acids. The germline gives CDR1 SGHKS, CDR2 YYEKEE (reference sequence). CDR3 protein: CASSIFDRPTYGYTF. CDR3 DNA sequence: TGTGCCAGCAGCATATTCGACAGGCCCACCTATGGCTACACCTTC.

This chain uses TRBV12-2 with TRBJ2-7; TRBD2, as called in the table, went unchecked against the DNA. TRBV12-2 is shown as a pseudogene. This CDR3 has 17 amino acids. The CDR3 DNA reads TGTGCAAGTCGCTGTTCCGGTAGCGGGAGGGTGAGGTACGAGCAGTACTTC. It codes for CASRCSGSGRVRYEQYF.

This chain joins TRBV15 and TRBJ1-1; TRBD1 aligns across 8 bases. This CDR3 comprises 16 residues. Per the germline V gene, CDR1 is LNHNV and CDR2 is YYDKDF (reference sequence). V shed 3 bases and J 3 bases; nucleotides not matched to a gene: 9. The CDR3 DNA follows: TGTGCCACCAGCAGGGCAGCCACAGGGGGTGACACTGAAGCTTTCTTT. It specifies CATSRAATGGDTEAFF.

In this sample, this clone turned up once. This chain links TRBV30 with TRBJ2-5; 7 bases match TRBD1. CDR1 GTSNPN and CDR2 SVGIG come from the germline V gene (reference sequence). Germline trimming cut 6 bases from V and 6 bases from J; bases unmatched to any gene: 10. This CDR3 spans 13 amino acids. CDR3 amino acids: CACPRAGGKTQYF. CDR3 sequence (DNA): TGTGCCTGTCCAAGGGCAGGGGGTAAGACCCAGTACTTC.

V gene TRBV5-4 combines with J gene TRBJ1-5; 10 nucleotides align to TRBD1. V gave up 4 bases and J gave up 2 bases; unmatched junction bases: 6. The CDR3 extends over 16 amino acids. CDR1 is SGHNT and CDR2 is YYREEE in the germline V gene (reference sequence). CDR3: CASSRDRGQGNQPQHF. As DNA, the CDR3 is TGTGCCAGCAGCCGCGACAGGGGGCAAGGCAATCAGCCCCAGCATTTT.

The rearrangement joins TRBV29-1 to TRBJ2-7; weak D call: TRBD1 (8 bases). V shed 1 base and J shed 3 bases, with 19 bases lying between them. Germline CDR1 is SQVTM and CDR2 is ANQGSEA. The CDR3 sequence is 16 residues long. The CDR3 nucleotides are TGCAGCGTTGAAGCGCGGGGGACAGGCCCTAGCTACGAGCAGTACTTC. Amino acids: CSVEARGTGPSYEQYF.

This clone is a singleton in its sample. The chain combines TRBV5-1 with TRBJ1-2, with 9 bases identical to TRBD1. The CDR3 extends over 15 amino acids. Germline-derived CDR1 and CDR2 are SGHRS and YFSETQ. After removal of 0 bases from V and 3 bases from J, the junction contained 3 bases not matched to a gene. DNA of the CDR3: TGCGCCAGCAGCTTGGGACAGGGGGACGACTATGGCTACACCTTC. Protein: CASSLGQGDDYGYTF. Looking up the rest from reference TRBV5-1 and TRBJ1-2 gives the full variable domain: KAGVTQTPRYLIKTRGQQVTLSCSPISGHRSVSWYQQTPGQGLQFLFEYFSETQRNKGNFPGRFSGRQFSNSRSEMNVSTLELGDSALYLCASSLGQGDDYGYTFGSGTRLTVV.

The genes are TRBV5-1 and TRBJ1-2; a possible D gene is TRBD1 (6 bases). The V gene lost 2 bases and the J gene lost 3 bases, with 20 bases spanning the gap. Germline lookup yields CDR1 SGHRS and CDR2 YFSETQ. The CDR3 runs to 17 residues. The CDR3 loop is CASSFSSGPRGDYGYTF. Here the CDR3 DNA reads TGCGCCAGCAGCTTCTCATCCGGGCCCAGGGGTGACTATGGCTACACCTTC. Filled out from reference TRBV5-1 and TRBJ1-2, the complete variable domain reads KAGVTQTPRYLIKTRGQQVTLSCSPISGHRSVSWYQQTPGQGLQFLFEYFSETQRNKGNFPGRFSGRQFSNSRSEMNVSTLELGDSALYLCASSFSSGPRGDYGYTFGSGTRLTVV.

The chain links TRBV2 to TRBJ2-1; 7 nucleotides align to TRBD1. V gave up 4 bases and J gave up 3 bases; unmatched junction bases: 0. In germline, CDR1 is SNHLY, CDR2 FYNNEI. CDR3 length: 13 residues. CDR3: CASSAGGYNEQFF. In nucleotides, the CDR3 is TGTGCCAGCAGTGCAGGGGGCTACAATGAGCAGTTCTTC. The full variable domain, with the rest looked up from reference TRBV2 and TRBJ2-1, is EPEVTQTPSHQVTQMGQEVILRCVPISNHLYFYWYRQILGQKVEFLVSFYNNEISEKSEIFDDQFSVERPDGSNFTLKIRSTKLEDSAMYFCASSAGGYNEQFFGPGTRLTVL.

Regarding this clone: Other DNA sequences within the sample encode an identical CDR3. The chain has TRBV7-3 and TRBJ2-7; TRBD1 aligns across 9 bases. Germline CDR1 SGHTA, CDR2 FQGTGA. V was clipped by 0 bases and J by 2 bases; unmatched bases: 2. This CDR3 contains 15 residues. This CDR3 reads CASSLTGTGPYEQYF. CDR3 sequence (DNA): TGTGCCAGCAGCTTAACAGGGACAGGGCCCTACGAGCAGTACTTC. The complete variable domain, with remaining parts taken from reference TRBV7-3 and TRBJ2-7, reads GAGVSQTPSNKVTEKGKYVELRCDPISGHTALYWYRQSLGQGPEFLIYFQGTGAADDSGLPNDRFFAVRPEGSVSTLKIQRTERGDSAVYLCASSLTGTGPYEQYFGPGTRLTVT.

This clone was observed a handful of times. The chain links TRBV4-1 to TRBJ1-4; D is uncertain. V lost 2 bases, J lost 0 bases, and 13 bases lay in between. CDR3 length: 17 residues. From germline, CDR1 is MGHRA and CDR2 YSYEKL. The DNA for the CDR3 is TGCGCCAGCAGCCAAACGCCCGCACCAGCAACTAATGAAAAACTGTTTTTT. Translation gives CASSQTPAPATNEKLFF.

The chain uses TRBV14 and TRBJ2-1; TRBD2 aligns across 7 bases. J was trimmed by 3 bases and V by 1 base; bases with no gene match: 6. The germline V gene has CDR1 SGHDN and CDR2 FVKESK. There are 16 residues in the CDR3. CDR3 residues: CASSQATSRNYNEQFF. DNA of the CDR3: TGTGCCAGCAGCCAAGCGACTAGCCGGAACTACAATGAGCAGTTCTTC. The full variable domain, its missing parts supplied by reference TRBV14 and TRBJ2-1, is EAGVTQFPSHSVIEKGQTVTLRCDPISGHDNLYWYRRVMGKEIKFLLHFVKESKQDESGMPNNRFLAERTGGTYSTLKVQPAELEDSGVYFCASSQATSRNYNEQFFGPGTRLTVL.

This clone was seen a few times. The rearrangement links TRBV2 to TRBJ2-3; D is perhaps TRBD2 (6 bases). Germline lookup yields CDR1 SNHLY and CDR2 FYNNEI. With 3 bases removed from V and 2 bases from J, the gap between germline ends came to 12 bases. The CDR3 is 15 residues long. The CDR3 reads CASSEDGRNTDTQYF. CDR3 DNA: TGTGCCAGCAGTGAGGACGGGAGAAACACAGATACGCAGTATTTT.

V is TRBV5-6 and J is TRBJ2-3, with 8 bases fitting TRBD1. CDR1 and CDR2 from the germline V gene are SGHDT and YYEEEE. The ends lost 2 bases at V and 8 bases at J; junction bases unmatched: 7. CDR3 length: 14 residues. Written as DNA, the CDR3 is TGTGCCAGCAGCTTTTGGACAGGGTGGGGTACGCAGTATTTT. This gives the protein CASSFWTGWGTQYF.

This clone was detected once. This chain joins TRBV7-2 and TRBJ1-5; D unclear. This CDR3 comprises 13 residues. V lost 6 bases to trimming and J lost 0 bases, with 6 bases between them. Germline V gene sequence: CDR1 SGHTA, CDR2 FQGNSA. CDR3 DNA: TGTGCCAGCAGTCTAAATAGCAATCAGCCCCAGCATTTT. It yields the protein CASSLNSNQPQHF.

This clone was found a few times. The CDR3: CASTTSGTHYGYTF. The DNA of the CDR3 is TGTGCCAGCACCACTTCCGGGACACATTATGGCTACACCTTC. V usage is TRBV6-5 and J usage is TRBJ1-2, with D perhaps TRBD1 (6 bases). V was shortened by 7 bases and J by 5 bases, with 17 bases between the two germline ends. Germline CDR1 MNHEY, CDR2 SVGAGI. CDR3 length: 14 amino acids.

The V call is TRBV4-1, the J call TRBJ2-4; 7 bases are a match to TRBD2. V lost 1 base to trimming and J lost 6 bases; unmatched junction nucleotides: 15. In germline, CDR1 is MGHRA, CDR2 YSYEKL. The CDR3 is 18 residues long. The CDR3 bases are TGCGCCAGCAGCCAAGGGCGGGCTAGCGGTCTAGCCCCAAACATTCAGTACTTC. Its protein is CASSQGRASGLAPNIQYF.

This chain links TRBV5-1 with TRBJ2-7, with 8 bases aligning to TRBD2. Trimming at V came to 4 bases and at J to 0 bases, leaving 6 bases not matched to a gene. Per germline, CDR1 SGHRS and CDR2 YFSETQ. CDR3 length: 15 residues. CDR3 loop: CASSATGTSSYEQYF. CDR3 sequence (DNA): TGCGCCAGCAGCGCCACCGGGACTAGCTCCTACGAGCAGTACTTC. Looking up the rest from reference TRBV5-1 and TRBJ2-7 gives the full variable domain: KAGVTQTPRYLIKTRGQQVTLSCSPISGHRSVSWYQQTPGQGLQFLFEYFSETQRNKGNFPGRFSGRQFSNSRSEMNVSTLELGDSALYLCASSATGTSSYEQYFGPGTRLTVT.

The CDR3 coding sequence is TGTGCCAGCAGCCCGCGGGGGCAGCCCCAGCATTTT. It specifies CASSPRGQPQHF. The chain links TRBV5-4 to TRBJ1-5, with D perhaps matching TRBD1 (5 bases). This CDR3 comprises 12 residues. V lost 4 bases to trimming and J lost 7 bases, with 9 bases between them. Looked up from germline, CDR1 is SGHNT and CDR2 is YYREEE (reference sequence).

The chain combines TRBV6-1 with TRBJ1-1; 7 nucleotides line up with TRBD1. The CDR3 length is 14 residues. Trimming took 6 bases from V and 0 from J; bases not matched to a gene: 4. Per the germline V gene, CDR1 is MNHNS and CDR2 is SASEGT. DNA for the CDR3: TGTGCCAGCAGGCCAGGGGGAATGAACACTGAAGCTTTCTTT. It yields the protein CASRPGGMNTEAFF.

This rearrangement joins TRBV9 to TRBJ2-7; 13 bases fit TRBD2. Trimming removed 4 bases from V and 1 base from J; junction bases left unmatched: 11. CDR3 length: 18 amino acids. Germline CDR1 SGDLS, CDR2 YYNGEE. The CDR3 sequence is CASSPRWTSGSESYEQYF. CDR3 DNA: TGTGCCAGCAGCCCCCGCTGGACTAGCGGGAGTGAATCCTACGAGCAGTACTTC.

The chain is built from TRBV6-1 and TRBJ2-7, with D tentatively TRBD1 (6 bases). Germline V lookup: CDR1 MNHNS, CDR2 SASEGT. The ends were cut back, 7 bases at V and 5 bases at J, with 18 bases in the middle. The CDR3 extends over 14 amino acids. The chain's CDR3 is CASMKDRGRDEQYF. CDR3 DNA: TGTGCCAGCATGAAGGACAGAGGTAGGGACGAGCAGTACTTC.

The V call is TRBV6-5, the J call TRBJ1-4; D uncertain. The CDR3 is 16 amino acids. V was cut by 2 bases and J by 5 bases, with 15 bases left in between. The V gene's germline CDR1 is MNHEY and CDR2 SVGAGI. The CDR3 loop is CASSYGFGQINEKLFF. The CDR3, as DNA: TGTGCCAGCAGTTACGGATTTGGGCAGATAAATGAAAAACTGTTTTTT.

The chain combines TRBV30 with TRBJ2-3; 8 bases agree with TRBD2. V gave up 5 bases and J gave up 11 bases; unmatched junction bases: 6. Germline V CDR1 and CDR2: GTSNPN, SVGIG (reference sequence). The CDR3 extends over 11 amino acids. The CDR3 spells CAWGTSGEQYF. For the CDR3, the DNA is TGTGCCTGGGGGACTAGTGGTGAGCAGTATTTT.